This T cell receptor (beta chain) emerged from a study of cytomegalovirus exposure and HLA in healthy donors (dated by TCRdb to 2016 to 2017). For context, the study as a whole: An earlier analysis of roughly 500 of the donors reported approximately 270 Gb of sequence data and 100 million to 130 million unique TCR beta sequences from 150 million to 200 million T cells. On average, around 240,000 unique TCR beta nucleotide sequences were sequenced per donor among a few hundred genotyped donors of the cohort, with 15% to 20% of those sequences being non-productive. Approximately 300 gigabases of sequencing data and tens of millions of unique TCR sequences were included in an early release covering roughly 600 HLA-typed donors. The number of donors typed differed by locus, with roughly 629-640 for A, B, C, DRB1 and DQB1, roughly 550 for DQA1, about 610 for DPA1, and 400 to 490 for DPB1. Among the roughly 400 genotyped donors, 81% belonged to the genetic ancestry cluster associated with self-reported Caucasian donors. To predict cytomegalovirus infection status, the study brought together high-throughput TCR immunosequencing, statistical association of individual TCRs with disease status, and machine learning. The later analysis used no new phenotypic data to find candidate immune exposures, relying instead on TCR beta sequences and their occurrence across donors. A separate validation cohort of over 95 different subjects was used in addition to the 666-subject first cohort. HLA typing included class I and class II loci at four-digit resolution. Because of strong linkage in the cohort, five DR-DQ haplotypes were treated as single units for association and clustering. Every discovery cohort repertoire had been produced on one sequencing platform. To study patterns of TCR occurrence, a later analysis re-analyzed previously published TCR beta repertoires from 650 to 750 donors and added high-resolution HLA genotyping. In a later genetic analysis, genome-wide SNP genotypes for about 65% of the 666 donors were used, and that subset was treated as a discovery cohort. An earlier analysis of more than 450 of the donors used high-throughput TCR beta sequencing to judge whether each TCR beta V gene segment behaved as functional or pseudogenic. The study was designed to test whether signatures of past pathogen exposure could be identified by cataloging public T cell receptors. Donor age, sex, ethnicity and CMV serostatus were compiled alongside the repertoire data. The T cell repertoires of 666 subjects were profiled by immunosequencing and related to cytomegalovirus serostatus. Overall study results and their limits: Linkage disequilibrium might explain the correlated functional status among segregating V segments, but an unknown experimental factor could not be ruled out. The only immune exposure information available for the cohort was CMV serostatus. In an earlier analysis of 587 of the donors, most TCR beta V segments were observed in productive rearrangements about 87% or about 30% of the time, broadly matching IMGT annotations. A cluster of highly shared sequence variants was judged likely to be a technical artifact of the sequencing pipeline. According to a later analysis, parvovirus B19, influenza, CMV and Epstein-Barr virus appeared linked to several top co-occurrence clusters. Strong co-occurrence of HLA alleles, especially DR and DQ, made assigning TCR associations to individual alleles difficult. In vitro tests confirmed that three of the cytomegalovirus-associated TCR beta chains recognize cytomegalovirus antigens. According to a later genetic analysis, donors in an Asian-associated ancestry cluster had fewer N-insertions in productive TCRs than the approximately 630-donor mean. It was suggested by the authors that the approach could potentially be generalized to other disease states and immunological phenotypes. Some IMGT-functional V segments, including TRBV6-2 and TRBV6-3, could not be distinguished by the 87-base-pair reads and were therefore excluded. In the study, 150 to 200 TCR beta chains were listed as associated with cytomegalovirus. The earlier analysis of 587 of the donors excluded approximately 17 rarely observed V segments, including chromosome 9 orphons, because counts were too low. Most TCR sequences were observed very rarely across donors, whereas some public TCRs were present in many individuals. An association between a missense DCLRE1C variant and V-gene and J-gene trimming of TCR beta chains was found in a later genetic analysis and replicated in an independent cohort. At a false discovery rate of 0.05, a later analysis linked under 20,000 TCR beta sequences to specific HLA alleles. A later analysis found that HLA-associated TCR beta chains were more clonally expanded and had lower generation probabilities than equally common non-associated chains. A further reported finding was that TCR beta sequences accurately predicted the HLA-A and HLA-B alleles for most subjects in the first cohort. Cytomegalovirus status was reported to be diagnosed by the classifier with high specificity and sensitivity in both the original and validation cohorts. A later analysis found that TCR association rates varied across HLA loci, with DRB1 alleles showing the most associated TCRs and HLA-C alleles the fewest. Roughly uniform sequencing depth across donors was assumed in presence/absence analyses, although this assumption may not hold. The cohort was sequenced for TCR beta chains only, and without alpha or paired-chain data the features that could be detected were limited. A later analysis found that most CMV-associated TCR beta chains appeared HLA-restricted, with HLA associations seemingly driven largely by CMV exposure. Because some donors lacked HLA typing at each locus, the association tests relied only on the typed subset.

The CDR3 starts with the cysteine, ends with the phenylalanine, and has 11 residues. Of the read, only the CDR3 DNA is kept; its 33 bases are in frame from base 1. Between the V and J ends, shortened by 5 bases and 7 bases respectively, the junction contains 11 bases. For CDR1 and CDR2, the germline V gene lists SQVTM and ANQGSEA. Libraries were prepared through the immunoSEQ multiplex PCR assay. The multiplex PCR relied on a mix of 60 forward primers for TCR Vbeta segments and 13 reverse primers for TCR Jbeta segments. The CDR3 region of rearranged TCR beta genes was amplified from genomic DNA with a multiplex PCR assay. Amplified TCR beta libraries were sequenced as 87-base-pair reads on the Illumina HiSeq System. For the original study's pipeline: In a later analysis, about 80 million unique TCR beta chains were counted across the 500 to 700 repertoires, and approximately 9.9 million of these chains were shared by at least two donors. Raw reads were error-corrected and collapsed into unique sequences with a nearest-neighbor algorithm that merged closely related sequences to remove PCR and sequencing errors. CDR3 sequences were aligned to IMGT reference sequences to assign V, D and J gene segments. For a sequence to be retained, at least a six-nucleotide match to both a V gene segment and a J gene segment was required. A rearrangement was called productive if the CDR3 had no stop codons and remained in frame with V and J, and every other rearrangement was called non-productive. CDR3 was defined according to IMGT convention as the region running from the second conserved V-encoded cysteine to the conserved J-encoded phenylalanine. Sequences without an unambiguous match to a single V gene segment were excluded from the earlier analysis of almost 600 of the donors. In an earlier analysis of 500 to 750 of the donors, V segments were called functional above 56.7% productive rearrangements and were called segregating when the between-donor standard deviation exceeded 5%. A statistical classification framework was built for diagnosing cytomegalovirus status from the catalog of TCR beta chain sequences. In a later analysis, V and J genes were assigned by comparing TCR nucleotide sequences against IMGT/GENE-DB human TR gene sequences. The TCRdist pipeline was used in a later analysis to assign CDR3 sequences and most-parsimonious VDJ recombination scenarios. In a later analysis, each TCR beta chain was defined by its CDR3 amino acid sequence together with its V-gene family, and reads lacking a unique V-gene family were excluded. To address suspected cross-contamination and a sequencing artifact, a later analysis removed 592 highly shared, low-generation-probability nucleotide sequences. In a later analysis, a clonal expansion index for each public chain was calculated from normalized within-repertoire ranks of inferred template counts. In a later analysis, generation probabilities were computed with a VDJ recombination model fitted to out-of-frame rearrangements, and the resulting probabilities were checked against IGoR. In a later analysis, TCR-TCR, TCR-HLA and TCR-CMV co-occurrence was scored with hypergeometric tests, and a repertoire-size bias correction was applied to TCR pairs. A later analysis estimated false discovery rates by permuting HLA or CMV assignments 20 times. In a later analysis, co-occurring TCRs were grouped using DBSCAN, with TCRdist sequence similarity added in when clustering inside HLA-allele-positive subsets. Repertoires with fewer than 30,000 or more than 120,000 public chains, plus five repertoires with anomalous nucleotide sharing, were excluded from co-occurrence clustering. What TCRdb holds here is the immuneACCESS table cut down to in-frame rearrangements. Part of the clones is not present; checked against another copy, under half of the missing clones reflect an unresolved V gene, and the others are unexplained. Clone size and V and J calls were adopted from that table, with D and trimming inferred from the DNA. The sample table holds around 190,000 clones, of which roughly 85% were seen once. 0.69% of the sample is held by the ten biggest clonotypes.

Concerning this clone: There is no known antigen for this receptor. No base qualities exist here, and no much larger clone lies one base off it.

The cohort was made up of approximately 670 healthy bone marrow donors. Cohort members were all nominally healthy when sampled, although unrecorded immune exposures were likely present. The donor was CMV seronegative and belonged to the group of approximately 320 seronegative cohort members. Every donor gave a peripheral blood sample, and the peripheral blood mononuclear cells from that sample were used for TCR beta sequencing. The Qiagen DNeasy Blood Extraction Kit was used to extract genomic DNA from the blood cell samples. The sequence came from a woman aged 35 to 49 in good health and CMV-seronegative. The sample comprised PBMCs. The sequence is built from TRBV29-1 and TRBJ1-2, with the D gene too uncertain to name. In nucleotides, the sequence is TGCAGCGTTTCCGGACGGGGTGGCTACACCTTC. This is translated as CSVSGRGGYTF.